The 27 T cell receptor beta chains below come from one sample, sequenced in a study of blood T cell repertoires in COVID-19. Assay: immunoSEQ multiplex PCR; the TCRdb copy retains only in-frame clones and omits some. The table lists 50,000 to 75,000 clones, roughly 89% of them singletons. The sequencing sample was made of peripheral blood. The source is a human donor in a cohort sampled during active COVID-19.

In nucleotides, the CDR3 is TGTGCCAGCAGCACAGGACAGGCCCCGGGCTATGGCTACACCTTC. It yields the protein CASSTGQAPGYGYTF. The V gene is TRBV7-2, the J gene TRBJ1-2, with 7 bases that match TRBD1. Germline CDR1 and CDR2: SGHTA and FQGNSA. This CDR3 has 15 residues. V was pared by 5 bases and J by 4 bases, with 10 bases of the junction left unmatched. The whole variable domain, filled in from reference TRBV7-2 and TRBJ1-2, reads GAGVSQSPSNKVTEKGKDVELRCDPISGHTALYWYRQSLGQGLEFLIYFQGNSAPDKSGLPSDRFSAERTGGSVSTLTIQRTQQEDSAVYLCASSTGQAPGYGYTFGSGTRLTVV.

The chain recombines TRBV5-4 with TRBJ2-3, with D perhaps matching TRBD1 (5 bases). The CDR3 has 16 residues. Germline V gene lookup returns CDR1 SGHNT and CDR2 YYREEE (reference sequence). Deletions cut 0 bases from V and 1 base from J, with 12 bases between. In nucleotides, the CDR3 is TGTGCCAGCAGCTTGGATGCAGGGCGACGCACAGATACGCAGTATTTT. Translation gives CASSLDAGRRTDTQYF. Full variable domain (rest looked up from reference TRBV5-4 and TRBJ2-3): ETGVTQSPTHLIKTRGQQVTLRCSSQSGHNTVSWYQQALGQGPQFIFQYYREEENGRGNFPPRFSGLQFPNYSSELNVNALELDDSALYLCASSLDAGRRTDTQYFGPGTRLTVL.

The rearrangement uses TRBV19 and TRBJ1-4; D is unresolved. There are 15 residues in the CDR3. The V and J ends lost 2 bases and 8 bases respectively, with 15 bases between them. Germline lookup yields CDR1 LNHDA and CDR2 SQIVND (reference sequence). The CDR3 DNA reads as TGTGCCAGTAGTATATCCGCCGGGGAGTTCGAAAAACTGTTTTTT. As protein: CASSISAGEFEKLFF.

The rearrangement uses TRBV27 and TRBJ2-3; TRBD2 matches at 12 bases. This CDR3 is built from 15 residues. Germline-derived CDR1 and CDR2 are MNHEY and SMNVEV (reference sequence). The junction had 4 bases not matched to a gene; V was cut back by 2 bases and J by 7 bases. CDR3 bases: TGTGCCAGCAGTTTACTAGCGGGAGGGCTATATACGCAGTATTTT. Translation gives CASSLLAGGLYTQYF.

CDR3: CASSIDRDRGYEQYF. DNA of the CDR3: TGTGCCAGTAGTATAGATCGGGACAGGGGTTACGAGCAGTACTTC. This chain joins TRBV19 and TRBJ2-7; 10 positions match TRBD1. Germline assignment: CDR1 LNHDA and CDR2 SQIVND (reference sequence). The V gene end was trimmed by 0 bases and the J gene end by 4 bases; junction bases not matched to a gene: 3. The CDR3 totals 15 residues.

This clone has only one observation. The chain uses TRBV5-1 and TRBJ2-5; D possibly corresponds to TRBD1 (6 bases). Germline-derived CDR1 and CDR2 are SGHRS and YFSETQ. V lost 3 bases, J lost 2 bases, and 8 bases lay in between. The CDR3 consists of 13 residues. The CDR3 DNA reads as TGCGCCAGCAGCTGGACAGTGCAAGAGACCCAGTACTTC. It encodes CASSWTVQETQYF.

The chain is built from TRBV20-1 and TRBJ2-1; 7 bases agree with TRBD1. This CDR3 has 11 amino acids. V dropped 6 bases and J dropped 8; count of bases not matched to a gene: 4. Germline CDR1 and CDR2: DFQATT and SNEGSKA (reference sequence). CDR3 residues: CSANDRDEQFF. CDR3 bases: TGCAGTGCGAACGACAGGGATGAGCAGTTCTTC.

This rearrangement joins TRBV6-6 to TRBJ2-1; 10 bases line up with TRBD2. This CDR3 spans 17 amino acids. V shed 5 bases and J 8 bases; nucleotides not matched to a gene: 15. The germline gives CDR1 MNHNY, CDR2 SVGAGI (reference sequence). The CDR3 is CASSPHLSGGRSHEQFF. The CDR3 bases are TGTGCCAGCAGTCCACACCTTAGCGGGGGGAGGAGCCATGAGCAGTTCTTC.

This chain joins TRBV7-9 and TRBJ2-3, with D possibly matching TRBD1 (5 bases). This CDR3 is 15 amino acids long. Germline V gene sequence: CDR1 SEHNR, CDR2 FQNEAQ (reference sequence). The V end lost 5 bases, the J end lost 1 base, and 13 bases lay between the germline ends. The CDR3 DNA sequence: TGTGCCAGCAGCGGGGCGGCCTATCGCACAGATACGCAGTATTTT. Translated, it gives CASSGAAYRTDTQYF.

This rearrangement joins TRBV13 to TRBJ2-1; no clear D. CDR3 length equals 15 residues. CDR1 and CDR2 from the germline V gene are PRHDT and FYEKMQ (reference sequence). With 3 bases removed from V and 4 bases from J, the gap between germline ends came to 13 bases. The CDR3 spells CASSFRITAYNEQFF. CDR3 nucleotides: TGTGCCAGCAGCTTCAGGATCACTGCTTACAATGAGCAGTTCTTC. Full variable domain (remainder filled in from reference TRBV13 and TRBJ2-1): AAGVIQSPRHLIKEKRETATLKCYPIPRHDTVYWYQQGPGQDPQFLISFYEKMQSDKGSIPDRFSAQQFSDYHSELNMSSLELGDSALYFCASSFRITAYNEQFFGPGTRLTVL.

The chain carries TRBV7-9 and TRBJ2-5; TRBD1 aligns across 7 bases. The ends lost 5 bases at V and 4 bases at J; junction bases unmatched: 10. This CDR3 spans 15 amino acids. Germline loops: CDR1 SEHNR, CDR2 FQNEAQ (reference sequence). CDR3 nucleotide sequence: TGTGCCAGCAGCGAGGGGACAGTCTCAGCAGAGACCCAGTACTTC. Residues: CASSEGTVSAETQYF.

The chain is built from TRBV11-2 and TRBJ2-3, with D uncertain. V dropped 5 bases and J dropped 2 bases, with 11 bases sitting between them. This CDR3 region has 14 residues. Germline CDR1 reads SGHAT; CDR2 reads FQNNGV. As DNA, the CDR3 is TGTGCCAGCAGCCCCCGACTGAACACAGATACGCAGTATTTT. Residues: CASSPRLNTDTQYF.

V is TRBV21-1 and J is TRBJ1-6; the table's D gene call, TRBD1, was not cross checked with the DNA. TRBV21-1 is listed as a pseudogene. The CDR3 spans 23 residues. The CDR3 sequence: CASSKLCLGPQPGQPNYNSPLHF. DNA of the CDR3: TGTGCCAGCAGCAAATTGTGCCTGGGGCCCCAACCGGGACAGCCAAACTATAATTCACCCCTCCACTTT.

This chain links TRBV4-1 with TRBJ2-7; 14 nucleotides agree with TRBD2. The junction had 8 bases not matched to a gene; V was cut back by 4 bases and J by 0 bases. CDR1 is MGHRA and CDR2 is YSYEKL in the germline V gene. CDR3 length: 18 amino acids. The CDR3 nucleotides read TGCGCCAGCAGCCTCACGGAGGGGACTAGCGGGAGCTCCTACGAGCAGTACTTC. Residues: CASSLTEGTSGSSYEQYF.

V is TRBV19 and J is TRBJ2-1; the match to TRBD2 covers 13 bases. Germline V gene data show CDR1 as LNHDA and CDR2 as SQIVND (reference sequence). V lost 3 bases to trimming and J lost 7 bases; unmatched junction nucleotides: 3. CDR3 length equals 15 residues. CDR3 nucleotides: TGTGCCAGTAGTATCGGACTAGCGGGAGTGAATGAGCAGTTCTTC. Translation: CASSIGLAGVNEQFF.

This rearrangement joins TRBV5-5 to TRBJ2-5, with D perhaps matching TRBD1 (5 bases). The V end lost 7 bases, the J end lost 3 bases, and 13 bases lay between the germline ends. Germline CDR1 is SGHKS and CDR2 is YYEKEE (reference sequence). This CDR3 is 13 amino acids long. The CDR3 region has the DNA TGTGCCAGCCGGGCAGGGCCCAAAGAGACCCAGTACTTC. Translation: CASRAGPKETQYF.

The chain combines TRBV3-1 (or the pseudogene TRBV3-2) with TRBJ2-3; TRBD2 matches at 11 bases. Germline V gene sequence: CDR1 LGHDT, CDR2 YNNKEL (reference sequence). The V and J ends lost 1 base and 1 base, in that order; junction bases with no gene match: 1. The CDR3 consists of 16 residues. CDR3 sequence reads: CASSQGGLAGTDTQYF. CDR3 DNA sequence: TGTGCCAGCAGCCAAGGGGGACTAGCGGGCACAGATACGCAGTATTTT.

V gene TRBV13 combines with J gene TRBJ1-5; D gene uncertain. The germline V gene encodes CDR1 PRHDT and CDR2 FYEKMQ (reference sequence). The length of the CDR3 is 15 residues. V was trimmed by 5 bases and J by 4 bases, leaving 15 bases between them. The CDR3 sequence is CASSLGRVLNQPQHF. The CDR3 DNA follows: TGTGCCAGCAGCCTCGGGAGGGTCTTAAATCAGCCCCAGCATTTT.

The rearrangement links TRBV30 to TRBJ2-3, with D maybe TRBD1 (6 bases). Germline V lookup: CDR1 GTSNPN, CDR2 SVGIG (reference sequence). This CDR3 has 14 amino acids. V lost 4 bases and J lost 4, with 15 bases in between. The CDR3 region has the DNA TGTGCCTGGAATGGGGGCAGCTTAGCAGATACGCAGTATTTT. This gives the protein CAWNGGSLADTQYF.

This clone was picked up one time. The chain employs TRBV28 and TRBJ2-7; tentatively, D is TRBD1 (6 bases). The germline V gene encodes CDR1 MDHEN and CDR2 SYDVKM. This CDR3 spans 14 amino acids. Trimming left V 4 bases short and J 4 bases short, with 14 bases between. In DNA, the CDR3 is TGTGCCAGCAGTTCTCACGGCAGGGGTTACGAGCAGTACTTC. It translates to CASSSHGRGYEQYF.

V usage is TRBV2 and J usage is TRBJ2-3; possibly TRBD1 for D (6 bases). V lost 2 bases, J lost 4 bases, and 10 bases lay in between. Germline V gene sequence: CDR1 SNHLY, CDR2 FYNNEI. This CDR3 is built from 14 residues. CDR3 DNA: TGTGCCAGCAGTGAATTCGAGGGGGCAGATACGCAGTATTTT. Its translation is CASSEFEGADTQYF.

The rearrangement links TRBV15 to TRBJ2-5; TRBD2 is a possible D gene (6 bases). This CDR3 comprises 12 residues. Trimming took off 8 bases at V and 7 bases at J, with 14 bases between the two ends. The germline gives CDR1 LNHNV, CDR2 YYDKDF (reference sequence). The CDR3: CATGGEWRTQYF. The CDR3 bases are TGTGCCACCGGAGGGGAGTGGCGGACCCAGTACTTC.

This clone was seen a handful of times. This chain links TRBV30 with TRBJ1-3, with a possible D match to TRBD1 (5 bases). CDR3 size: 12 residues. Germline V CDR1 and CDR2: GTSNPN, SVGIG (reference sequence). Trimming took 2 bases from V and 7 from J, leaving 9 bases between them. The CDR3 spells CAWSPQGNTIYF. CDR3 in DNA: TGTGCCTGGAGTCCCCAGGGTAACACCATATATTTT.

The rearrangement uses TRBV30 and TRBJ2-3; 10 nucleotides align to TRBD1. This CDR3 has 13 residues. Trimming at V came to 5 bases and at J to 1 base, leaving 0 bases not matched to a gene. Germline V gives CDR1 GTSNPN, CDR2 SVGIG (reference sequence). The chain's CDR3 is CAWGQGGTDTQYF. CDR3 in DNA: TGTGCCTGGGGACAGGGGGGCACAGATACGCAGTATTTT.

The chain carries TRBV4-3 and TRBJ2-1, with 11 bases that match TRBD2. The trim removed 6 bases at V and 9 bases at J, leaving 7 bases unmatched. The germline V gene encodes CDR1 LGHNA and CDR2 YSLEER. This CDR3 is built from 14 residues. CDR3 in amino acids: CASRRLAGGSEQFF. In nucleotides, the CDR3 is TGCGCCAGCAGACGATTAGCGGGGGGGAGTGAGCAGTTCTTC.

This clone was seen a handful of times. The chain employs TRBV18 and TRBJ1-2; perhaps TRBD1 as D (5 bases). V shed 3 bases and J shed 4 bases, with 12 bases lying between them. The CDR3 sequence is 14 residues long. Germline CDR1 KGHSH, CDR2 LQKENI. CDR3 bases: TGTGCCAGCTCACCCGCGACAGTAGGCTATGGCTACACCTTC. Amino acids: CASSPATVGYGYTF.

The chain combines TRBV6-6 with TRBJ1-5, with D possibly TRBD1 on 5 matching bases. Germline lookup yields CDR1 MNHNY and CDR2 SVGAGI (reference sequence). V was shortened by 5 bases and J by 1 base, with 9 bases between the two germline ends. The CDR3 has 14 amino acids. Here the CDR3 DNA reads TGTGCCAGCAGTCCCGGGGGAAGCAATCAGCCCCAGCATTTT. Residues: CASSPGGSNQPQHF.